The 10 T cell receptor beta chains presented below share a single source sample, sequenced in a study of OX40 agonist ivuxolimab in advanced cancers. Assay: immunoSEQ multiplex PCR; the TCRdb copy retains only in-frame clones and omits some. The top ten hold 2.5% to 3% of the sample, which has about 84,000 clones, approximately 88% seen once. The sequenced sample was CD4+ or CD8+ T cells sorted from blood, obtained in a trial of the OX40 agonist ivuxolimab. The receptors originated from an adult with an advanced solid tumor such as melanoma, head and neck, liver or kidney cancer.

The chain has TRBV4-2 and TRBJ2-6, with D hard to call. Deletions cut 4 bases from V and 2 bases from J, with 12 bases between. Germline CDR1 is LGHNA and CDR2 is YNFKEQ. This CDR3 is 16 amino acids long. CDR3 loop: CASSPDRKAGANVLTF. The CDR3 DNA reads TGTGCCAGCAGCCCAGATCGAAAGGCTGGGGCCAACGTCCTGACTTTC.

The V call is TRBV9, the J call TRBJ2-1; D uncertain. The CDR3 runs to 15 residues. The germline V and J ends were trimmed by 4 bases and 4 bases, with 15 bases remaining between them. Germline CDR1 reads SGDLS; CDR2 reads YYNGEE. The CDR3 DNA reads as TGTGCCAGCAGCTTAGACCACGGTGTTTACAATGAGCAGTTCTTC. It is translated as CASSLDHGVYNEQFF.

The chain recombines TRBV29-1 with TRBJ1-1, with D hard to call. The CDR3 is 14 amino acids. Trimming removed 7 bases from V and 3 bases from J, with 18 bases in between. Germline V gives CDR1 SQVTM, CDR2 ANQGSEA. This CDR3 is CSAQAGDVYTEAFF. CDR3 bases: TGCAGCGCTCAGGCAGGCGACGTTTACACTGAAGCTTTCTTT.

V and J are TRBV28 and TRBJ2-3; 7 bases fit TRBD1. The CDR3 is 15 amino acids. Germline-derived CDR1 and CDR2 are MDHEN and SYDVKM. With V trimmed by 5 bases and J by 5 bases, 10 bases remained unmatched. This CDR3 is CASSPSGTDRDTQYF. For the CDR3, the DNA is TGTGCCAGCAGTCCATCCGGGACAGACAGAGATACGCAGTATTTT.

The V call is TRBV7-3, the J call TRBJ2-1; possible D gene TRBD1, 6 bases. The CDR3 sequence is 14 residues long. The V gene lost 0 bases and the J gene lost 3 bases, with 6 bases spanning the gap. Germline CDR1 and CDR2: SGHTA and FQGTGA. The CDR3 here is CASSLTGGYNEQFF. CDR3 in DNA: TGTGCCAGCAGCTTAACAGGGGGCTACAATGAGCAGTTCTTC.

This sequence joins TRBV5-5 and TRBJ2-4; TRBD2 agrees at 13 bases. Germline CDR1 reads SGHKS; CDR2 reads YYEKEE (reference sequence). The CDR3 runs to 17 residues. The ends lost 0 bases at V and 6 bases at J; junction bases unmatched: 6. CDR3 DNA: TGTGCCAGCAGCTTGGGGAGGACTAGCGGGGGCGGAAACATTCAGTACTTC. Translating gives CASSLGRTSGGGNIQYF.

The rearrangement links TRBV19 to TRBJ2-3, with D maybe TRBD1 (6 bases). Germline V CDR1 and CDR2: LNHDA, SQIVND (reference sequence). CDR3 length: 15 amino acids. Trimming removed 3 bases from V and 3 bases from J, with 13 bases in between. The CDR3 loop reads CASSISGQDTDTQYF. DNA for the CDR3: TGTGCCAGTAGTATCTCGGGACAAGATACAGATACGCAGTATTTT.

This sequence joins TRBV5-5 and TRBJ2-1; D possibly corresponds to TRBD1 (7 bases). Trimming removed 0 bases from V and 13 bases from J, with 17 bases in between. The germline CDR1 and CDR2 sequences are SGHKS and YYEKEE (reference sequence). This CDR3 contains 14 residues. CDR3 in amino acids: CASSLDRQGGFQFF. The CDR3 DNA sequence: TGTGCCAGCAGCTTGGACCGACAGGGAGGCTTCCAGTTCTTC.

This clone was detected once. This chain joins TRBV10-3 and TRBJ1-4, with D maybe TRBD1 (5 bases). The CDR3 is 13 residues long. V was cut by 10 bases and J by 7 bases, with 16 bases left in between. Per germline, CDR1 ENHRY and CDR2 SYGVKD. The CDR3 sequence: CATAEQEAEKLFF. The CDR3 bases are TGTGCCACCGCGGAACAGGAGGCTGAAAAACTGTTTTTT.

V gene TRBV6-5 combines with J gene TRBJ2-7, with 7 positions matching TRBD2. J lost 0 bases, V lost 6 bases, and 8 bases had no gene match. CDR3 size: 15 residues. Per the germline V gene, CDR1 is MNHEY and CDR2 is SVGAGI. DNA of the CDR3: TGTGCCAGCAGCCCAGGCCGGGGGGACTCCTACGAGCAGTACGTC. This gives the protein CASSPGRGDSYEQYV.